This T cell receptor (beta chain) was obtained from a study of cytomegalovirus exposure and HLA in healthy donors. In the study overall: As an earlier analysis found, 150 million to 200 million T cells yielded 117 million unique TCR beta sequences. General observations from the study: Some V segments, including TRBV6-2 and TRBV6-3, were excluded as indistinguishable.

This clone is a singleton in its sample. Its antigen is still unknown. CDR3 length equals 17 residues. Looked up from germline, CDR1 is LGHNA and CDR2 is YSLEER. The V end lost 5 bases, the J end lost 4 bases, and 23 bases lay between the germline ends. With 60 Vbeta and 13 Jbeta primers, the PCR was carried out. TCRdb keeps only in-frame clones here, not all; method: immunoSEQ multiplex PCR. Of a few hundred thousand clones in the sample, about 83% were seen once. The receptor's source is a woman aged 40 to 50 in good health and CMV-seropositive. The specimen sequenced was PBMCs. The rearrangement joins TRBV4-3 to TRBJ1-2; D remains ambiguous. The CDR3 nucleotides are TGCGCCAGCAGCGAGAAGGTACTAGGGATAATCGGCTATGGCTACACCTTC. Amino acids: CASSEKVLGIIGYGYTF.